The clone carrying this T cell receptor beta chain was counted a single time. The sample belongs to a study of shared clonotypes between healthy human individuals. The method was immunoSEQ multiplex PCR; TCRdb's version includes in-frame clones alone and lacks a portion of them. This sample has some 2,100,000 clones, with approximately 96% found just once. Germline values: CDR1 SGHVS, CDR2 FNYEAQ. V was shortened by 1 base and J by 6 bases, with 10 bases between the two germline ends. This CDR3 is 14 amino acids long. Sequenced sample: naive CD4+ T cells sorted from blood. Described subset: CD45RA+ positively selected. The gene calls are TRBV7-6 and TRBJ2-1; unclear D gene. The receptor was derived from a man aged 18 to 35 in good health. CDR3 bases: TGTGCCAGCAGCTTAGTGGGCAGCGCCAATGAGCAGTTCTTC. Amino acids: CASSLVGSANEQFF.